What follows are 24 T cell receptor beta chains derived from one specimen sequenced in a study of T cell responses to AZD1222 COVID-19 vaccine. Using immunoSEQ multiplex PCR, the repertoire was profiled, and TCRdb retains in-frame clones only, with some absent. The repertoire holds 150,000 or so clones, with about 92% as singletons. Sequences were derived from peripheral blood, sampled 28 days after the second AZD1222 dose. The source is an adult who received the AZD1222 COVID-19 vaccine.

The rearrangement links TRBV7-2 to TRBJ2-7, with D hard to call. This CDR3 has 14 amino acids. CDR1 and CDR2 (germline): SGHTA, FQGNSA. V lost 3 bases to trimming and J lost 4 bases, with 13 bases between them. The CDR3 protein is CASSFPSTYYEQYF. The CDR3 DNA sequence: TGTGCCAGCAGCTTCCCGAGCACCTATTACGAGCAGTACTTC.

The chain employs TRBV7-9 and TRBJ2-7; TRBD2 might be the D (6 bases). The CDR3 totals 16 residues. V gave up 5 bases and J gave up 1 base, with 18 bases separating them. The germline gives CDR1 SEHNR, CDR2 FQNEAQ (reference sequence). CDR3 DNA sequence: TGTGCCAGCAGCCCCCTGGCGGGGAACTATTCCTACGAGCAGTACTTC. Amino acid sequence: CASSPLAGNYSYEQYF. Supplemented by reference TRBV7-9 and TRBJ2-7, the full variable domain reads DTGVSQNPRHKITKRGQNVTFRCDPISEHNRLYWYRQTLGQGPEFLTYFQNEAQLEKSRLLSDRFSAERPKGSFSTLEIQRTEQGDSAMYLCASSPLAGNYSYEQYFGPGTRLTVT.

The J gene is TRBJ1-2, the V gene TRBV28; 8 bases are shared with TRBD1. V trimming: 6 bases; J trimming: 9 bases; junction bases outside the gene matches: 9. Germline V gives CDR1 MDHEN, CDR2 SYDVKM. The length of the CDR3 is 13 residues. The CDR3 region has the DNA TGTGCCAGCAGGCGGACAGGGCTTTTTCGCTACACCTTC. This translates into CASRRTGLFRYTF.

The chain is built from TRBV19 and TRBJ2-2, with 11 bases that match TRBD2. CDR1 and CDR2 from the germline V gene are LNHDA and SQIVND (reference sequence). CDR3 length: 14 residues. The junction had 5 bases not matched to a gene; V was cut back by 9 bases and J by 5 bases. The DNA of the CDR3 is TGTGCCAGCCAGGGACTAGCGGATACCGGGGAGCTGTTTTTT. This translates into CASQGLADTGELFF.

V and J are TRBV5-1 and TRBJ1-2; maybe TRBD1 (5 bases). This CDR3 has 16 residues. Looked up from germline, CDR1 is SGHRS and CDR2 is YFSETQ. Deletions cut 1 base from V and 4 bases from J, with 17 bases between. For the CDR3, the DNA is TGCGCCAGCAGCTTGTACCCTCTCGACAGCGGCTATGGCTACACCTTC. Residues: CASSLYPLDSGYGYTF.

The rearrangement links TRBV14 to TRBJ1-1; no clear D. CDR1 and CDR2 from the germline V gene are SGHDN and FVKESK. There are 13 residues in the CDR3. Deletions cut 2 bases from V and 0 bases from J, with 4 bases between. The CDR3 DNA sequence: TGTGCCAGCAGCCAACAGCTGAACACTGAAGCTTTCTTT. This gives the protein CASSQQLNTEAFF.

The chain recombines TRBV12-3 or TRBV12-4 with TRBJ1-3; D is ambiguous. The CDR3 has 11 amino acids. With 2 bases removed from V and 11 bases from J, the gap between germline ends came to 7 bases. CDR3 sequence (DNA): TGTGCCAGCAGTTTATGGTCCCCCATATATTTT. It specifies CASSLWSPIYF.

The chain joins TRBV6-5 to TRBJ2-1, with 12 bases that match TRBD2. Germline V gene sequence: CDR1 MNHEY, CDR2 SVGAGI. J was trimmed by 5 bases and V by 4 bases; bases with no gene match: 3. The CDR3 runs to 15 residues. CDR3 sequence: CASSWTSGTNNEQFF. DNA for the CDR3: TGTGCCAGCAGTTGGACTAGCGGGACTAACAATGAGCAGTTCTTC.

This CDR3 reads CASSLDMGGAETQYF. The CDR3 region has the DNA TGTGCCAGCAGCTTAGATATGGGGGGCGCGGAGACCCAGTACTTC. The genes are TRBV11-3 and TRBJ2-5, with D tentatively TRBD1 or TRBD2 (6 bases each). V dropped 0 bases and J dropped 5 bases, with 13 bases sitting between them. The CDR3 contains 15 residues. Germline V lookup: CDR1 SGHNT, CDR2 YENEEA.

The CDR3 region has the DNA TGCGCCAGCAGCTCGCCGACACGAACAACTAATGAAAAACTGTTTTTT. Protein product: CASSSPTRTTNEKLFF. The chain employs TRBV5-1 and TRBJ1-4; D is ambiguous. V lost 3 bases to trimming and J lost 0 bases, with 12 bases between them. Germline CDR1 and CDR2: SGHRS and YFSETQ. The length of the CDR3 is 16 residues. Complete variable domain (other parts from reference TRBV5-1 and TRBJ1-4): KAGVTQTPRYLIKTRGQQVTLSCSPISGHRSVSWYQQTPGQGLQFLFEYFSETQRNKGNFPGRFSGRQFSNSRSEMNVSTLELGDSALYLCASSSPTRTTNEKLFFGSGTQLSVL.

For this clone: The sample has other DNA sequences that encode this CDR3 too. The chain joins TRBV24-1 to TRBJ2-3, with a possible D match to TRBD1 (5 bases). V was cut by 4 bases and J by 1 base, with 5 bases left in between. The CDR3 spans 13 residues. Looked up from germline, CDR1 is KGHDR and CDR2 is SFDVKD. CDR3 loop: CATSEQGTDTQYF. The CDR3 region has the DNA TGTGCCACCAGTGAACAGGGCACAGATACGCAGTATTTT.

The gene calls are TRBV5-6 and TRBJ2-7; no firm D call. Germline V gene data show CDR1 as SGHDT and CDR2 as YYEEEE. Trimming left V 4 bases short and J 1 base short, with 3 bases between. The CDR3 totals 11 residues. The DNA of the CDR3 is TGTGCCAGCAGCCGTTCCTACGAGCAGTACTTC. It encodes CASSRSYEQYF.

This chain connects TRBV19 to TRBJ1-2; 7 bases map to TRBD1. V gave up 6 bases and J gave up 3 bases; unmatched junction bases: 4. The CDR3 length is 13 residues. CDR1 is LNHDA, CDR2 SQIVND, per germline (reference sequence). The CDR3 reads CASSPGTDYGYTF. DNA for the CDR3: TGTGCCAGTAGCCCGGGGACAGACTATGGCTACACCTTC. The full variable domain, rest sourced from reference TRBV19 and TRBJ1-2, is DGGITQSPKYLFRKEGQNVTLSCEQNLNHDAMYWYRQDPGQGLRLIYYSQIVNDFQKGDIAEGYSVSREKKESFPLTVTSAQKNPTAFYLCASSPGTDYGYTFGSGTRLTVV.

This clone was observed once. The chain's CDR3 is CASIDARSYEQYF. DNA for the CDR3: TGTGCCAGCATAGACGCCAGATCCTACGAGCAGTACTTC. The chain is built from TRBV28 and TRBJ2-7; D ambiguous. Trimming cost V 7 bases and J 1 base, with 11 bases left between them. Germline assignment: CDR1 MDHEN and CDR2 SYDVKM. The CDR3 runs to 13 residues.

This sequence joins TRBV13 and TRBJ1-2, with D perhaps TRBD1 (6 bases). Trimming shortened V by 3 bases and J by 13 bases, and 12 bases separated the two germline ends. CDR3 length: 11 amino acids. Germline V gives CDR1 PRHDT, CDR2 FYEKMQ (reference sequence). The CDR3 loop is CASSLAQGATF. The CDR3 DNA reads as TGTGCCAGCAGCTTGGCACAGGGTGCCACCTTC.

The rearrangement joins TRBV2 to TRBJ2-5; D is undetermined. From germline, CDR1 is SNHLY and CDR2 FYNNEI. Trimming stripped 0 bases from V and 12 bases from J, with 14 bases between. This CDR3 region has 13 residues. This CDR3 is CASSEASNNAEYF. As DNA, the CDR3 is TGTGCCAGCAGTGAAGCGTCGAATAACGCAGAGTACTTC. The variable domain in full, completed from reference TRBV2 and TRBJ2-5, reads EPEVTQTPSHQVTQMGQEVILRCVPISNHLYFYWYRQILGQKVEFLVSFYNNEISEKSEIFDDQFSVERPDGSNFTLKIRSTKLEDSAMYFCASSEASNNAEYFGPGTRLLVL.

CDR3 protein: CASSIDARVNHEQYF. As DNA, the CDR3 is TGTGCCAGCAGCATCGACGCCAGGGTTAACCACGAGCAGTACTTC. V usage is TRBV5-6 and J usage is TRBJ2-7, with D possibly TRBD1 on 5 matching bases. The CDR3 extends over 15 amino acids. The ends were cut back, 4 bases at V and 5 bases at J, with 19 bases in the middle. Germline V gene sequence: CDR1 SGHDT, CDR2 YYEEEE.

The chain employs TRBV12-5 and TRBJ1-5; no definite D call. Trimming shortened V by 7 bases and J by 6 bases, and 13 bases separated the two germline ends. The CDR3 has 13 residues. The germline V gene has CDR1 LGHNT and CDR2 FRNRAP. The CDR3 nucleotides are TGTGCTAGTGCCCCTTTGGAGTCTCAGCCCCAGCATTTT. Translation gives CASAPLESQPQHF.

This chain uses TRBV12-3 or TRBV12-4 with TRBJ2-3, with 9 nucleotides matching TRBD1. V shed 8 bases, J shed 6 bases, and the junction held 3 bases outside the gene matches. The CDR3 runs 12 residues. CDR3: CASAQGADTQYF. CDR3 DNA: TGTGCCAGCGCACAGGGGGCTGATACGCAGTATTTT.

This clone came up a few times. The V call is TRBV18, the J call TRBJ1-5, with a weak D call TRBD1 (6 bases). The length of the CDR3 is 16 residues. CDR1 and CDR2 (germline): KGHSH, LQKENI. V gave up 3 bases and J gave up 2 bases, with 14 bases separating them. In DNA, the CDR3 is TGTGCCAGCTCACCTAAACAGGGACTGGGCAATCAGCCCCAGCATTTT. Its protein is CASSPKQGLGNQPQHF.

This chain connects TRBV7-2 to TRBJ2-3; D not resolved. This CDR3 has 15 amino acids. The V and J ends lost 2 bases and 2 bases respectively, with 11 bases between them. CDR1 SGHTA and CDR2 FQGNSA come from the germline V gene. This CDR3 is CASSLTHLNTDTQYF. The CDR3 bases are TGTGCCAGCAGCTTAACCCATCTAAACACAGATACGCAGTATTTT. Combining the CDR3 with reference TRBV7-2 and TRBJ2-3 gives the whole variable domain GAGVSQSPSNKVTEKGKDVELRCDPISGHTALYWYRQSLGQGLEFLIYFQGNSAPDKSGLPSDRFSAERTGGSVSTLTIQRTQQEDSAVYLCASSLTHLNTDTQYFGPGTRLTVL.

This chain connects TRBV12-3 or TRBV12-4 to TRBJ2-7; perhaps TRBD1 as D (6 bases). V was clipped by 6 bases and J by 1 base, with 10 bases between them. The length of the CDR3 is 13 residues. This CDR3 reads CASRPTGSYEQYF. Here the CDR3 DNA reads TGTGCCAGCAGGCCCACAGGGTCCTACGAGCAGTACTTC.

The chain employs TRBV30 and TRBJ2-1; 7 nucleotides align to TRBD1. This CDR3 contains 14 residues. The V and J ends lost 0 bases and 4 bases, in that order; junction bases with no gene match: 3. Looked up from germline, CDR1 is GTSNPN and CDR2 is SVGIG (reference sequence). CDR3 residues: CAWSVRDRYNEQFF. Written as DNA, the CDR3 is TGTGCCTGGAGTGTCCGGGACAGATACAATGAGCAGTTCTTC.

The chain couples TRBV9 to TRBJ1-2, with 8 bases matching TRBD1. J lost 4 bases, V lost 4 bases, and 12 bases had no gene match. CDR1 and CDR2 from the germline V gene are SGDLS and YYNGEE. CDR3 length equals 16 residues. CDR3 region: CASSLGQDPLGYGYTF. The CDR3 DNA is TGTGCCAGCAGCCTGGGACAGGATCCCCTTGGCTATGGCTACACCTTC.